This T cell receptor beta chain comes out of a study of T cells expressing NK-cell markers. Looking at the study overall: One of the eight sequenced donors was seronegative, whereas the other seven were HCMV-seropositive.

The study, taken as a whole, reports: Dominant NKG2C+ clonotypes accounted for roughly 1.0-8% of CD8+ T cells in more than 5 donors. Four of the donors also had these clonotypes leading their CD3+CD56-NKG2C+ fraction.

The cDNA for TCR beta came from 5'RACE template switching with UMIs. TCRdb re-called the 5' RACE reads; one entry per CDR3 protein, DNA not given. There are approximately 550,000 distinct CDR3 sequences in the sample, with approximately 3.6% held by the top ten. CDR3 length: 13 residues. CDR1 is SQVTM, CDR2 ANQGSEA, per germline. On this clonotype itself: Its antigen is unidentified.

The chain links TRBV29-1 to TRBJ2-5; lacking DNA, the TRBD1 call made by TCRdb goes unchecked. This TCR derives from a man aged 18 to 30 in good health. The sequenced sample consisted of blood T cells: a sorted CD56 or NKG2C T cell subset, CD4+ or CD8+ T cells, or bulk PBMC T cells (not recorded which). The CDR3 spells CSVVSGAGETQYF.